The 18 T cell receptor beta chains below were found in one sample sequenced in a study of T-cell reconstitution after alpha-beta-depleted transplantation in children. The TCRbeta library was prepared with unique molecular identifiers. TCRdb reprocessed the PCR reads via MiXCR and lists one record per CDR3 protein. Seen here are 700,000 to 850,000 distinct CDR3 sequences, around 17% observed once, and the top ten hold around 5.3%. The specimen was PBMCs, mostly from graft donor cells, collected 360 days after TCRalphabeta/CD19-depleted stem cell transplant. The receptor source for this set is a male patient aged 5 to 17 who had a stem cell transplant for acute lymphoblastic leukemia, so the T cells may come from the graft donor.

CDR3 nucleotide sequence: TGCAGCGTTGACTTCTCTAGCGAGCAGTACTTC. Residues: CSVDFSSEQYF. The rearrangement links TRBV29-1 to TRBJ2-7; D not resolved. CDR1 is SQVTM and CDR2 is ANQGSEA in the germline V gene. The CDR3 sequence is 11 residues long. Trimming took 3 bases from V and 6 from J, leaving 9 bases between them.

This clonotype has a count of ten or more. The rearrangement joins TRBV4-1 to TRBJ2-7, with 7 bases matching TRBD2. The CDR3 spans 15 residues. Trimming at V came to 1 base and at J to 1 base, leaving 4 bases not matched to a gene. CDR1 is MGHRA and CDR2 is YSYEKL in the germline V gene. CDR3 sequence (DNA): TGCGCCAGCAGCCAAGTAGGAGCGGGGTCCTACGAGCAGTACTTC. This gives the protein CASSQVGAGSYEQYF.

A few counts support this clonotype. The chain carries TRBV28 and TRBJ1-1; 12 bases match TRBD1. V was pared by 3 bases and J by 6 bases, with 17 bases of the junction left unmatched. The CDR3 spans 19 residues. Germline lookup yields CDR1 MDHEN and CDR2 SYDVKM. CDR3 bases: TGTGCCAGCAGTTTGCCCCGGGCCACTCGGGACAGGGGGCGAGCTGAAGCTTTCTTT. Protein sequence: CASSLPRATRDRGRAEAFF.

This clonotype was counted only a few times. CDR3 protein: CASSLGGTGRGNTIYF. CDR3 nucleotide sequence: TGCGCCAGCAGCTTGGGAGGGACAGGCCGTGGAAACACCATATATTTT. The J gene is TRBJ1-3, the V gene TRBV5-1, with TRBD1 matching over 8 bases. Germline V lookup: CDR1 SGHRS, CDR2 YFSETQ. The CDR3 has 16 residues. J gave up 3 bases and V 0 bases, and 5 bases lay outside the gene matches.

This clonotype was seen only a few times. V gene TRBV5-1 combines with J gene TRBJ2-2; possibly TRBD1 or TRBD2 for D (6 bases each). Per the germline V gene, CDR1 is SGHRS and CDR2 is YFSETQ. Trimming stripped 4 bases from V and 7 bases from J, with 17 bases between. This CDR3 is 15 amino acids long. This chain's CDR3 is CASSRTTGGGGELFF. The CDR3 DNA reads TGCGCCAGCAGCCGAACCACCGGGGGCGGCGGGGAGCTGTTTTTT. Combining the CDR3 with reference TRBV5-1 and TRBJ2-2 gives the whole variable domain KAGVTQTPRYLIKTRGQQVTLSCSPISGHRSVSWYQQTPGQGLQFLFEYFSETQRNKGNFPGRFSGRQFSNSRSEMNVSTLELGDSALYLCASSRTTGGGGELFFGEGSRLTVL.

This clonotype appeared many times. CDR3 nucleotides: TGTGCCAGCAGTTTTCTCGGGGAGCTGTTTTTT. The encoded protein is CASSFLGELFF. J is TRBJ2-2 and V is TRBV12-3 or TRBV12-4; D gene unclear. V lost 3 bases to trimming and J lost 7 bases, with 3 bases between them. The CDR3 covers 11 residues.

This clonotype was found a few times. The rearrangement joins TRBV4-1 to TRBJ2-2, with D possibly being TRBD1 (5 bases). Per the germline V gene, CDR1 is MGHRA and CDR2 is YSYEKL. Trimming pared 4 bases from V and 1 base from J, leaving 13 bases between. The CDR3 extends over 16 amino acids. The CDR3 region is CASSLHRGQNTGELFF. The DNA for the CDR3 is TGCGCCAGCAGCCTACATAGGGGTCAGAACACCGGGGAGCTGTTTTTT.

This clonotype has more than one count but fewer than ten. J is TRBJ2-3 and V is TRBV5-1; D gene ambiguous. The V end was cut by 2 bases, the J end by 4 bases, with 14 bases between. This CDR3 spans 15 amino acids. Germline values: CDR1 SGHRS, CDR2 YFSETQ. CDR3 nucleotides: TGCGCCAGCAGCTTAGTAGAGACGACGGCAGATACGCAGTATTTT. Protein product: CASSLVETTADTQYF.

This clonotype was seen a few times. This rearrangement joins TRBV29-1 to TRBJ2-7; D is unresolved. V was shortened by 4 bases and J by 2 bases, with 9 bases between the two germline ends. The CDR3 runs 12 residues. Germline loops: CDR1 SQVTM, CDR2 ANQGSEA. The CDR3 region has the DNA TGCAGCGTTGTGGCGGAGACCTACGAGCAGTACTTC. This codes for CSVVAETYEQYF.

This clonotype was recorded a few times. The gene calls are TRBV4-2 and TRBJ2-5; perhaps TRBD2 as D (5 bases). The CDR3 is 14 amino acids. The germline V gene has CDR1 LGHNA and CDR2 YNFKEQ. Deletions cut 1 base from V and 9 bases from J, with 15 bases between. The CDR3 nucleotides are TGTGCCAGCAGCCAAGGGAAGCGGACCTGGCCCCAGTACTTC. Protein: CASSQGKRTWPQYF.

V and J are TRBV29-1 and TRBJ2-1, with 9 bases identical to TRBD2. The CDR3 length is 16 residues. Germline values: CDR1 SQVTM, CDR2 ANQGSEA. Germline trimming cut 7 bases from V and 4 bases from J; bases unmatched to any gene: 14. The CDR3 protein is CSEQLAGGVFYNEQFF. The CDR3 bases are TGCAGCGAGCAACTAGCGGGCGGGGTTTTTTACAATGAGCAGTTCTTC.

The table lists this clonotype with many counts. The CDR3 here is CSATDSNEQFF. The CDR3 DNA reads as TGCAGTGCTACCGACTCCAATGAGCAGTTCTTC. This chain connects TRBV20-1 to TRBJ2-1; D ambiguous. From germline, CDR1 is DFQATT and CDR2 SNEGSKA (reference sequence). The CDR3 has 11 residues. Trimming cost V 4 bases and J 6 bases, with 7 bases left between them.

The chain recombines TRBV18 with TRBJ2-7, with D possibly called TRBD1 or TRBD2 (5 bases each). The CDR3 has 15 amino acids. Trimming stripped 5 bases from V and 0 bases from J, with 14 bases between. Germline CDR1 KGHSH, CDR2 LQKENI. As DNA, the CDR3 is TGTGCCAGCTCAAACCCCGGGACGGGCTCCTACGAGCAGTACTTC. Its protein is CASSNPGTGSYEQYF.

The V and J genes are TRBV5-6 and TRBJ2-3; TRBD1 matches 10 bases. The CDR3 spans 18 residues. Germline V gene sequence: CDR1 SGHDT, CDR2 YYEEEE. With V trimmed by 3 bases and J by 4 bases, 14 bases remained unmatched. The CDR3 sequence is CASSSLPSTGGLPDTQYF. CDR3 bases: TGTGCCAGCAGCTCACTGCCGTCGACAGGGGGCCTGCCAGATACGCAGTATTTT. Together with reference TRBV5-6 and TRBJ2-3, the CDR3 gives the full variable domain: DAGVTQSPTHLIKTRGQQVTLRCSPKSGHDTVSWYQQALGQGPQFIFQYYEEEERQRGNFPDRFSGHQFPNYSSELNVNALLLGDSALYLCASSSLPSTGGLPDTQYFGPGTRLTVL.

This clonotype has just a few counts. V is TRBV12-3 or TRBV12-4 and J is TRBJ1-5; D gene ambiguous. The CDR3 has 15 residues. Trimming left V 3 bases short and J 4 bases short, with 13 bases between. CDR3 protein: CASSFSRSSNQPQHF. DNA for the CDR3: TGTGCCAGCAGTTTTTCTAGATCGAGTAATCAGCCCCAGCATTTT.

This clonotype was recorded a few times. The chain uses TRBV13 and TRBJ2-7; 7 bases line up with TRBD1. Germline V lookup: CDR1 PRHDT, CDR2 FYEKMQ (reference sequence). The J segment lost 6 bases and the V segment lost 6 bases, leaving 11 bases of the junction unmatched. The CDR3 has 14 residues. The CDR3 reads CASRRTSRGLEQYF. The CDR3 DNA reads TGTGCCAGCAGACGCACATCAAGGGGGCTCGAGCAGTACTTC. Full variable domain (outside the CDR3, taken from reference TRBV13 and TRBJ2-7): AAGVIQSPRHLIKEKRETATLKCYPIPRHDTVYWYQQGPGQDPQFLISFYEKMQSDKGSIPDRFSAQQFSDYHSELNMSSLELGDSALYFCASRRTSRGLEQYFGPGTRLTVT.

CDR3 in DNA: TGTGCCAGCTCCGACAGGACGGAGGAGCAGTACTTC. Its translation: CASSDRTEEQYF. V usage is TRBV18 and J usage is TRBJ2-7; D might be TRBD1 (6 bases). The CDR3 sequence is 12 residues long. Trimming stripped 6 bases from V and 7 bases from J, with 13 bases between. Germline V gene data show CDR1 as KGHSH and CDR2 as LQKENI.

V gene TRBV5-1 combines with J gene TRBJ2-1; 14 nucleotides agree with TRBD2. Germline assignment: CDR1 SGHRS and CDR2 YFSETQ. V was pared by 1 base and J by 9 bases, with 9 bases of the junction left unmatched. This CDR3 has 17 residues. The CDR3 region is CASSLFGTSGSKGEQFF. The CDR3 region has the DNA TGCGCCAGCAGCTTGTTCGGGACTAGCGGGAGTAAGGGTGAGCAGTTCTTC.